The 22 T cell receptor beta chains reported below all come from one sample, sequenced in a study of shared clonotypes between healthy human individuals. Measured with immunoSEQ multiplex PCR; TCRdb has only the in-frame clones, and not every one. The sample has over 2,000,000 clones; roughly 93% are singletons. It was CD45RO-negative cells, positively selected for CCR7, that made up naive CD8 cells, with terminally differentiated effector memory CD45RA+ cells excluded. Sequencing used naive CD8+ T cells from PBMCs. The receptors shown here come from a man aged 18 to 35 in good health. Some clones in this sample may be carry-over from other donors' samples.

There are a few counts of this clone. This rearrangement joins TRBV5-1 to TRBJ1-2; D not certain. The CDR3 is 14 amino acids. In germline, CDR1 is SGHRS, CDR2 YFSETQ. With 0 bases removed from V and 8 bases from J, the gap between germline ends came to 14 bases. CDR3 loop: CASSLAVDLKGYTF. CDR3 sequence (DNA): TGCGCCAGCAGCTTGGCGGTGGACCTGAAGGGCTACACCTTC.

This rearrangement joins TRBV9 to TRBJ2-7; 8 bases are shared with TRBD2. Germline V CDR1 and CDR2: SGDLS, YYNGEE. The CDR3 has 13 residues. V lost 4 bases, J lost 3 bases, and 3 bases stayed unmatched. The CDR3: CASSNSGSYEQYF. Here the CDR3 DNA reads TGTGCCAGCAGCAACAGCGGGAGCTACGAGCAGTACTTC.

The chain recombines TRBV30 with TRBJ2-7; tentative D call: TRBD1 (5 bases). Germline CDR1 reads GTSNPN; CDR2 reads SVGIG (reference sequence). V dropped 8 bases and J dropped 0 bases, with 8 bases sitting between them. The CDR3 consists of 11 residues. The CDR3 spells CAGASSYEQYF. CDR3 bases: TGTGCCGGGGCTTCCTCCTACGAGCAGTACTTC.

In its sample, this clone was seen once. The chain links TRBV4-3 to TRBJ2-7, with D maybe TRBD1 (5 bases). Germline CDR1 LGHNA, CDR2 YSLEER. V was trimmed by 1 base and J by 0 bases, leaving 10 bases between them. The CDR3 sequence is 15 residues long. The CDR3 region is CASSQARALSYEQYF. CDR3 nucleotides: TGCGCCAGCAGCCAAGCCAGGGCCCTCTCCTACGAGCAGTACTTC.

The J gene is TRBJ2-3, the V gene TRBV11-2; TRBD2 agrees at 9 bases. The CDR3 is made up of 16 amino acids. The ends lost 6 bases at V and 5 bases at J; junction bases unmatched: 12. Germline assignment: CDR1 SGHAT and CDR2 FQNNGV. CDR3 protein: CASSLAGPTRGDTQYF. In DNA, the CDR3 is TGTGCCAGCAGTCTAGCGGGGCCCACCCGCGGAGATACGCAGTATTTT.

This chain links TRBV29-1 with TRBJ2-7, with D perhaps assigned TRBD1 or TRBD2 (5 bases each). CDR1 is SQVTM and CDR2 is ANQGSEA in the germline V gene. CDR3 length: 12 amino acids. V lost 8 bases and J lost 2, with 13 bases in between. The CDR3 sequence: CSIRGPTYEQYF. The CDR3, as DNA: TGCAGCATTCGGGGCCCGACCTACGAGCAGTACTTC.

This chain uses TRBV29-1 with TRBJ2-2; TRBD2 matches at 9 bases. CDR3 length equals 17 residues. Looked up from germline, CDR1 is SQVTM and CDR2 is ANQGSEA. Trimming cost V 4 bases and J 0 bases; bases outside gene matches: 9. The CDR3 DNA sequence: TGCAGCGTTGGGGGATTATTAGCGGGAGCGAACACCGGGGAGCTGTTTTTT. Translation: CSVGGLLAGANTGELFF.

This chain uses TRBV7-3 with TRBJ2-7; a weak D match, TRBD2 (6 bases). This CDR3 spans 18 amino acids. Germline CDR1 SGHTA, CDR2 FQGTGA. The V gene lost 1 base and the J gene lost 6 bases, with 25 bases spanning the gap. The CDR3 nucleotides are TGTGCCAGCAGCTTAAAGGCCACTACGAGGGAGGTACGGGGCGAGCAGTACTTC. It codes for CASSLKATTREVRGEQYF.

The chain uses TRBV27 and TRBJ2-1; tentatively, D is TRBD2 (5 bases). The germline V gene encodes CDR1 MNHEY and CDR2 SMNVEV (reference sequence). The V end was cut by 5 bases, the J end by 3 bases, with 8 bases between. This CDR3 has 13 residues. The CDR3 here is CASSGSLYNEQFF. The CDR3 nucleotides read TGTGCCAGCAGTGGGAGTCTCTACAATGAGCAGTTCTTC.

The chain joins TRBV28 to TRBJ2-7; D remains unclear. V lost 3 bases, J lost 6 bases, and 12 bases lay in between. Looked up from germline, CDR1 is MDHEN and CDR2 is SYDVKM. This CDR3 has 13 amino acids. As DNA, the CDR3 is TGTGCCAGCAGTTTTTCCCTCTGGAGCGAGCAGTACTTC. Encoded protein: CASSFSLWSEQYF.

CDR3 in amino acids: CASSPVTNTEAFF. The CDR3 bases are TGTGCCAGCTCACCCGTAACGAACACTGAAGCTTTCTTT. V usage is TRBV18 and J usage is TRBJ1-1; D is unresolved. Germline V gene lookup returns CDR1 KGHSH and CDR2 LQKENI. Trimming shortened V by 3 bases and J by 1 base, and 6 bases separated the two germline ends. The CDR3 spans 13 residues.

The chain joins TRBV7-9 to TRBJ1-2; D call uncertain. The CDR3 loop spans 13 amino acids. Germline V gene data show CDR1 as SEHNR and CDR2 as FQNEAQ (reference sequence). V was trimmed by 1 base and J by 6 bases, leaving 9 bases between them. CDR3 in amino acids: CASSLDSLHGYTF. CDR3 in DNA: TGTGCCAGCAGCTTAGATTCCCTACATGGCTACACCTTC.

The J gene is TRBJ2-3, the V gene TRBV7-9, with a possible D match to TRBD2 (5 bases). Germline-derived CDR1 and CDR2 are SEHNR and FQNEAQ (reference sequence). Trimming removed 1 base from V and 6 bases from J, with 17 bases in between. The CDR3 has 16 amino acids. The CDR3 loop reads CASSLGGTVRGDTQYF. The CDR3 DNA reads as TGTGCCAGCAGCTTAGGAGGTACGGTCAGAGGGGATACGCAGTATTTT. Complete variable domain (other parts from reference TRBV7-9 and TRBJ2-3): DTGVSQNPRHKITKRGQNVTFRCDPISEHNRLYWYRQTLGQGPEFLTYFQNEAQLEKSRLLSDRFSAERPKGSFSTLEIQRTEQGDSAMYLCASSLGGTVRGDTQYFGPGTRLTVL.

Concerning this clone: This same CDR3 is encoded by further DNA sequences in the sample. The chain carries TRBV7-9 and TRBJ2-1; no definite D call. The CDR3 length is 16 residues. The V and J ends lost 5 bases and 0 bases respectively, with 14 bases between them. Germline V CDR1 and CDR2: SEHNR, FQNEAQ (reference sequence). CDR3 in amino acids: CASSPASGSSYNEQFF. The CDR3 DNA sequence: TGTGCCAGCAGCCCAGCTTCGGGTAGCTCCTACAATGAGCAGTTCTTC.

The chain couples TRBV14 to TRBJ1-3; unclear D gene. Trimming took 5 bases from V and 0 from J, leaving 5 bases between them. Looked up from germline, CDR1 is SGHDN and CDR2 is FVKESK. This CDR3 region has 13 residues. Here the CDR3 reads CASSADSGNTIYF. CDR3 bases: TGTGCCAGCAGCGCGGACTCTGGAAACACCATATATTTT.

The chain recombines TRBV7-9 with TRBJ2-7, with 12 bases that match TRBD2. With 0 bases clipped from V and 1 base from J, the junction kept 1 base outside the gene matches. CDR1 is SEHNR, CDR2 FQNEAQ, per germline (reference sequence). CDR3 size: 16 residues. CDR3 amino acids: CASSLAGLAGSYEQYF. CDR3 in DNA: TGTGCCAGCAGCTTAGCGGGACTAGCGGGTTCCTACGAGCAGTACTTC.

The gene calls are TRBV28 and TRBJ2-3; TRBD2 matches 7 bases. Germline V gene lookup returns CDR1 MDHEN and CDR2 SYDVKM. With 6 bases clipped from V and 1 base from J, the junction kept 13 bases outside the gene matches. This CDR3 contains 17 residues. As DNA, the CDR3 is TGTGCCAGCAGATTAATGCCTCTTGGGGGGGGCACAGATACGCAGTATTTT. Its translation is CASRLMPLGGGTDTQYF. Using reference TRBV28 and TRBJ2-3 for the parts outside the CDR3, the full variable domain is DVKVTQSSRYLVKRTGEKVFLECVQDMDHENMFWYRQDPGLGLRLIYFSYDVKMKEKGDIPEGYSVSREKKERFSLILESASTNQTSMYLCASRLMPLGGGTDTQYFGPGTRLTVL.

Remarks on this clone: Since the CDR3 does not end with the conserved phenylalanine or tryptophan, this likely comes from a read error. The DNA is left out, because the CDR3 cannot be placed on it with certainty; the CDR3 is given as TCRdb lists it. This rearrangement joins TRBV7-9 to TRBJ1-5; no check of the table's D call, TRBD1, against the DNA was made. The CDR3 is 14 residues long, ends included. Per the germline V gene, CDR1 is SEHNR and CDR2 is FQNEAQ (reference sequence). The CDR3: CASSFTSMDRQGNY.

The V and J genes are TRBV19 and TRBJ2-7; 8 nucleotides align to TRBD2. Trimming cost V 7 bases and J 7 bases; bases outside gene matches: 12. Germline V gene lookup returns CDR1 LNHDA and CDR2 SQIVND (reference sequence). This CDR3 spans 14 amino acids. The CDR3 protein is CASTLGSGRGEQYF. DNA for the CDR3: TGTGCCAGTACCCTAGGGAGCGGGAGAGGGGAGCAGTACTTC. The full variable domain, with the rest looked up from reference TRBV19 and TRBJ2-7, is DGGITQSPKYLFRKEGQNVTLSCEQNLNHDAMYWYRQDPGQGLRLIYYSQIVNDFQKGDIAEGYSVSREKKESFPLTVTSAQKNPTAFYLCASTLGSGRGEQYFGPGTRLTVT.

V is TRBV19 and J is TRBJ1-1; no clear D gene. V shed 3 bases and J shed 6 bases, with 11 bases lying between them. This CDR3 comprises 13 residues. CDR1 is LNHDA, CDR2 SQIVND, per germline (reference sequence). In DNA, the CDR3 is TGTGCCAGTAGTATTATCGTGGCAGCTGAAGCTTTCTTT. This translates into CASSIIVAAEAFF.

The rearrangement uses TRBV4-2 and TRBJ2-1; 7 bases are a match to TRBD2. The V segment lost 0 bases and the J segment 9 bases; nucleotides outside the gene matches: 11. CDR1 and CDR2 from the germline V gene are LGHNA and YNFKEQ. CDR3 length: 16 residues. This chain's CDR3 is CASSQEFLAEYPEQFF. The CDR3 region has the DNA TGTGCCAGCAGCCAAGAGTTTCTAGCGGAGTATCCTGAGCAGTTCTTC.

In this sample, this clone turned up a few times. The chain links TRBV27 to TRBJ1-1; D call uncertain. Germline V gene lookup returns CDR1 MNHEY and CDR2 SMNVEV (reference sequence). The V end lost 10 bases, the J end lost 1 base, and 10 bases lay between the germline ends. The CDR3 consists of 12 residues. This chain's CDR3 is CATRGANTEAFF. The CDR3 bases are TGTGCCACCCGGGGAGCGAACACTGAAGCTTTCTTT.